A single sample gave rise to the 28 T cell receptor beta chains below, sequenced in a study of T cells expressing NK-cell markers. With the 5' RACE reads reprocessed, TCRdb shows one record per CDR3 protein and no DNA. The repertoire table contains roughly 300,000 distinct CDR3 sequences. The sample consisted of blood T cells: a sorted CD56 or NKG2C T cell subset, CD4+ or CD8+ T cells, or bulk PBMC T cells (not recorded which). Receptors were obtained from a woman between 18 and 75 years old in good health.

This chain's CDR3 is CASSLQGIGPQHF. The chain is built from TRBV4-1 and TRBJ1-5; the TCRdb call, TRBD1, lacks DNA for checking. Per the germline V gene, CDR1 is MGHRA and CDR2 is YSYEKL. This CDR3 is built from 13 residues.

The chain combines TRBV6-2 or TRBV6-3 with TRBJ2-1; TCRdb's D gene call, TRBD2, goes unchecked for lack of DNA. Germline CDR1 and CDR2: MNHEY and SVGEGT. This CDR3 is 15 amino acids long. The CDR3 reads CASSPGLASSNEQFF.

CDR3 amino acids: CSADIAGVFYNEQFF. The chain carries TRBV29-1 and TRBJ2-1; absent DNA, TCRdb's TRBD2 call cannot be checked. The CDR3 totals 15 residues. Germline V CDR1 and CDR2: SQVTM, ANQGSEA.

The chain combines TRBV11-2 with TRBJ2-1; TCRdb calls TRBD2, which cannot be checked without DNA. Germline V gives CDR1 SGHAT, CDR2 FQNNGV. The CDR3 extends over 14 amino acids. CDR3 residues: CASSLTGINNEQFF.

This rearrangement joins TRBV28 to TRBJ2-5; the TCRdb call, TRBD2, lacks DNA for checking. This CDR3 contains 14 residues. Germline CDR1 reads MDHEN; CDR2 reads SYDVKM. Here the CDR3 reads CASRGTSGPGAQYF. The variable domain in full, with the rest retrieved from reference TRBV28 and TRBJ2-5, is DVKVTQSSRYLVKRTGEKVFLECVQDMDHENMFWYRQDPGLGLRLIYFSYDVKMKEKGDIPEGYSVSREKKERFSLILESASTNQTSMYLCASRGTSGPGAQYFGPGTRLLVL.

The chain combines TRBV12-3 or TRBV12-4 with TRBJ1-6; the D call from TCRdb, TRBD1, cannot be confirmed without DNA. The CDR3 has 14 residues. The CDR3 loop reads CASGTGTVNSPLHF.

The chain has TRBV29-1 and TRBJ2-1; no DNA is available, so the TRBD1 call from TCRdb remains unchecked. CDR3 length: 13 amino acids. Germline CDR1 and CDR2: SQVTM and ANQGSEA. Here the CDR3 reads CSSRDFLGDEQFF.

The gene calls are TRBV12-3 or TRBV12-4 and TRBJ1-1; TCRdb reports TRBD1, a call that lacks DNA to check it against. The CDR3 covers 14 residues. CDR3 region: CASSPLQGGTEAFF.

The CDR3 reads CASSGPSQGAGGANVLTF. The chain recombines TRBV9 with TRBJ2-6; TCRdb indicates TRBD1, and absent DNA this call remains unverified. This CDR3 has 18 residues. Germline V CDR1 and CDR2: SGDLS, YYNGEE. Variable domain in full (rest from reference TRBV9 and TRBJ2-6): DSGVTQTPKHLITATGQRVTLRCSPRSGDLSVYWYQQSLDQGLQFLIQYYNGEERAKGNILERFSAQQFPDLHSELNLSSLELGDSALYFCASSGPSQGAGGANVLTFGAGSRLTVL.

The chain combines TRBV7-2 with TRBJ2-1; TCRdb reports TRBD1, a call that lacks DNA to check it against. The CDR3 has 15 amino acids. CDR1 is SGHTA and CDR2 is FQGNSA in the germline V gene. CDR3 in amino acids: CASSLRQRTYNEQFF.

V is TRBV7-2 and J is TRBJ2-2; TCRdb names TRBD1, which stays unverified in the absence of DNA. Germline V gene data show CDR1 as SGHTA and CDR2 as FQGNSA. The CDR3 extends over 15 amino acids. The CDR3 sequence: CASSLAPQGTGELFF.

The chain carries TRBV7-8 and TRBJ1-1. This CDR3 is built from 16 residues. Germline assignment: CDR1 SGHVS and CDR2 FQNEAQ. This CDR3 reads CASSLAPGLRNTEAFF.

The chain combines TRBV18 with TRBJ2-1; TCRdb selects TRBD1, and the lack of DNA leaves this call unchecked. The CDR3 sequence is 14 residues long. Germline CDR1 is KGHSH and CDR2 is LQKENI. CDR3 in amino acids: CASSPAGDRDEQFF.

The chain joins TRBV21-1 to TRBJ2-6. TRBV21-1 is recorded as a pseudogene. The CDR3 runs 13 residues. The CDR3 here is CASSNSGANVLTF.

This chain joins TRBV5-1 and TRBJ2-3; TCRdb's assignment of TRBD2 cannot be checked, as there is no DNA. Germline values: CDR1 SGHRS, CDR2 YFSETQ. The CDR3 has 16 residues. The CDR3 spells CASSLRTSGNTDTQYF. The variable domain in full, completed from reference TRBV5-1 and TRBJ2-3, reads KAGVTQTPRYLIKTRGQQVTLSCSPISGHRSVSWYQQTPGQGLQFLFEYFSETQRNKGNFPGRFSGRQFSNSRSEMNVSTLELGDSALYLCASSLRTSGNTDTQYFGPGTRLTVL.

The rearrangement joins TRBV6-2 or TRBV6-3 to TRBJ1-1. Looked up from germline, CDR1 is MNHEY and CDR2 is SVGEGT. This CDR3 has 16 residues. CDR3 loop: CASSYSFPNMNTEAFF.

The chain uses TRBV6-8 and TRBJ1-5. The CDR3 consists of 15 residues. Germline V CDR1 and CDR2: MNHGY, SAAAGT. The CDR3: CASTSDHGSCQPQHF.

The CDR3 reads CASSPNLRGANTEAFF. The genes are TRBV12-3 or TRBV12-4 and TRBJ1-1; TCRdb's D call, TRBD1, is unchecked because there is no DNA. The CDR3 is 16 residues long.

The rearrangement uses TRBV4-2 and TRBJ2-2; with no DNA, the TCRdb D assignment of TRBD1 cannot be verified. This CDR3 contains 15 residues. Germline-derived CDR1 and CDR2 are LGHNA and YNFKEQ. The CDR3: CASSLRGSNTGELFF.

The rearrangement joins TRBV5-5 to TRBJ2-2. CDR1 is SGHKS, CDR2 YYEKEE, per germline (reference sequence). The CDR3 contains 15 residues. CDR3 in amino acids: CASSLVGQNTGELFF.

The genes are TRBV12-3 or TRBV12-4 and TRBJ2-4; the TCRdb call, TRBD1, lacks DNA for checking. The CDR3 covers 14 residues. The CDR3: CASTAGGAKNIQYF.

The V call is TRBV4-1, the J call TRBJ2-3; as DNA is missing, the TRBD2 call by TCRdb cannot be tested. CDR3 length equals 15 residues. CDR1 MGHRA and CDR2 YSYEKL come from the germline V gene. The CDR3 protein is CASSQIGGSTDTQYF.

This sequence joins TRBV7-3 and TRBJ1-1; TCRdb returns TRBD1, unconfirmable since there is no DNA. The CDR3 sequence is 14 residues long. Germline CDR1 and CDR2: SGHTA and FQGTGA. The CDR3 region is CASSLMGVDTEAFF.

V is TRBV29-1 and J is TRBJ2-1; TCRdb picks TRBD2, but there is no DNA to check that call. The CDR3 is made up of 16 amino acids. From germline, CDR1 is SQVTM and CDR2 ANQGSEA. The CDR3 spells CSVLTSGASSYNEQFF.

The chain couples TRBV29-1 to TRBJ1-1. Germline V gene sequence: CDR1 SQVTM, CDR2 ANQGSEA. The CDR3 sequence is 14 residues long. The chain's CDR3 is CSVSGEGRGSYAFF.

This chain links TRBV12-3 or TRBV12-4 with TRBJ2-3; TCRdb reports TRBD1, a call that lacks DNA to check it against. CDR3 length equals 14 residues. This chain's CDR3 is CASSSTGSPDTQYF.

This sequence joins TRBV6-5 and TRBJ2-3; TCRdb's assignment of TRBD2 cannot be checked, as there is no DNA. Germline V gene lookup returns CDR1 MNHEY and CDR2 SVGAGI. CDR3 size: 17 residues. CDR3 sequence: CASSYVILAGHTDTQYF.

The chain recombines TRBV5-5 with TRBJ2-2. CDR1 and CDR2 (germline): SGHKS, YYEKEE (reference sequence). CDR3 length equals 14 residues. CDR3 amino acids: CASSQSRPPRELFF.